The 11 T cell receptor beta chains in this list originate from one sample, sequenced in a study of radiation and T cells in renal cell carcinoma. Assay used: immunoSEQ multiplex PCR; TCRdb lists only in-frame clones, some missing. The data show under 100,000 clones, 84% seen once. The time point here: blood 4 weeks post-SBRT, at nephrectomy. Treatment meaning: 15 Gy SBRT to primary tumor, nephrectomy 4 weeks later. The sample consisted of blood, taken from a patient whose treatment included radiotherapy and nephrectomy. These receptors were obtained from a man between 60 and 75 years old with renal cell carcinoma.

As DNA, the CDR3 is TGCGCCAGCAGCCTCAGCGCCGGAGGGCCCTCTGGGGCCAACGTCCTGACTTTC. As protein: CASSLSAGGPSGANVLTF. This chain links TRBV5-1 with TRBJ2-6, with D possibly matching TRBD2 (6 bases). The V and J ends lost 4 bases and 0 bases respectively, with 17 bases between them. In germline, CDR1 is SGHRS, CDR2 YFSETQ. CDR3 length: 18 residues. The whole variable domain, remainder taken from reference TRBV5-1 and TRBJ2-6, is KAGVTQTPRYLIKTRGQQVTLSCSPISGHRSVSWYQQTPGQGLQFLFEYFSETQRNKGNFPGRFSGRQFSNSRSEMNVSTLELGDSALYLCASSLSAGGPSGANVLTFGAGSRLTVL.

The rearrangement joins TRBV18 to TRBJ2-2; D is unclear. The CDR3 is made up of 14 amino acids. Trimming took 5 bases from V and 4 from J, leaving 11 bases between them. Germline V gene sequence: CDR1 KGHSH, CDR2 LQKENI. The DNA for the CDR3 is TGTGCCAGCTCAAAGACACCGCCCACCGGGGAGCTGTTTTTT. This translates into CASSKTPPTGELFF.

The chain recombines TRBV19 with TRBJ2-2, with 8 bases lining up with TRBD2. Germline CDR1 reads LNHDA; CDR2 reads SQIVND (reference sequence). This CDR3 is built from 17 residues. V dropped 3 bases and J dropped 4; count of bases not matched to a gene: 10. The DNA for the CDR3 is TGTGCCAGTAGTATGAGGAGCGGGAGATATCGCACCGGGGAGCTGTTTTTT. Its protein product is CASSMRSGRYRTGELFF.

The chain employs TRBV6-6 and TRBJ2-3; 9 positions match TRBD2. This CDR3 contains 16 residues. CDR1 and CDR2 (germline): MNHNY, SVGAGI (reference sequence). J was trimmed by 3 bases and V by 4 bases; bases with no gene match: 8. The CDR3 loop is CASSSTSGGGTDTQYF. The CDR3 DNA is TGTGCCAGCAGTTCGACTAGCGGTGGGGGGACAGATACGCAGTATTTT.

The J gene is TRBJ2-5, the V gene TRBV27; TRBD2 matches 7 bases. The CDR3 loop spans 13 amino acids. J was trimmed by 2 bases and V by 4 bases; bases with no gene match: 1. The germline gives CDR1 MNHEY, CDR2 SMNVEV (reference sequence). For the CDR3, the DNA is TGTGCCAGCAGTTCGGGACTACAAGAGACCCAGTACTTC. This codes for CASSSGLQETQYF.

The chain has TRBV5-1 and TRBJ1-2; 10 nucleotides align to TRBD1. CDR1 SGHRS and CDR2 YFSETQ come from the germline V gene. V lost 0 bases and J lost 3; bases outside the gene matches: 8. The CDR3 totals 17 residues. The CDR3 spells CASSLAPTGTGDYGYTF. The CDR3 region has the DNA TGCGCCAGCAGCTTGGCTCCCACCGGGACAGGGGACTATGGCTACACCTTC.

V gene TRBV14 combines with J gene TRBJ2-5; D remains ambiguous. The DNA end favors TRBJ2-7, so the J call may be wrong. The germline CDR1 and CDR2 sequences are SGHDN and FVKESK. The CDR3 has 11 residues. The CDR3 protein is CASSQAFEQYF. In DNA, the CDR3 is TGTGCCAGCAGCCAAGCCTTCGAGCAGTACTTC.

DNA of the CDR3: TGTGCCAGCTCACGGACAGGAGCCCAAGAGACCCAGTACTTC. Its protein product is CASSRTGAQETQYF. V is TRBV18 and J is TRBJ2-5, with 7 positions matching TRBD1. Unmatched junction bases numbered 3, after V lost 4 bases and J lost 1 base. The CDR3 is 14 amino acids. Germline values: CDR1 KGHSH, CDR2 LQKENI.

V and J are TRBV30 and TRBJ2-5; the D gene is possibly TRBD2 (5 bases). Trimming shortened V by 2 bases and J by 4 bases, and 11 bases separated the two germline ends. Germline CDR1 is GTSNPN and CDR2 is SVGIG (reference sequence). The CDR3 has 13 amino acids. In DNA form, the CDR3 reads TGTGCCTGGAGTCGGGATCAGGTAGAGACCCAGTACTTC. It codes for CAWSRDQVETQYF.

This sequence joins TRBV27 and TRBJ2-7, with TRBD2 as a possible D gene (6 bases). V lost 3 bases, J lost 2 bases, and 11 bases lay in between. The CDR3 is 14 amino acids. Germline loops: CDR1 MNHEY, CDR2 SMNVEV (reference sequence). The CDR3, as DNA: TGTGCCAGCAGTTTTGCGGGAACAACCTACGAGCAGTACTTC. This encodes CASSFAGTTYEQYF.

This chain connects TRBV7-9 to TRBJ1-5, with TRBD1 identical over 7 bases. CDR3 size: 14 residues. Unmatched junction bases numbered 10, after V lost 5 bases and J lost 9 bases. Germline CDR1 and CDR2: SEHNR and FQNEAQ (reference sequence). CDR3 protein: CASSRTAQGGPQHF. CDR3 DNA: TGTGCCAGCAGCCGGACAGCCCAGGGGGGGCCCCAGCATTTT. Full variable domain (missing parts from reference TRBV7-9 and TRBJ1-5): DTGVSQNPRHKITKRGQNVTFRCDPISEHNRLYWYRQTLGQGPEFLTYFQNEAQLEKSRLLSDRFSAERPKGSFSTLEIQRTEQGDSAMYLCASSRTAQGGPQHFGDGTRLSIL.